What follows are 23 T cell receptor beta chains derived from one specimen sequenced in a study of blood T cell repertoires in COVID-19. Method: immunoSEQ multiplex PCR; TCRdb's copy keeps in-frame clones and lacks some. The data hold fewer than 60,000 clones, with about 77% observed a single time. The sequenced sample was peripheral blood. These receptors originate from a human donor in a cohort sampled during active COVID-19.

This clone was detected only once. The rearrangement links TRBV6-5 to TRBJ1-2, with D perhaps matching TRBD1 (5 bases). With 0 bases removed from V and 2 bases from J, the gap between germline ends came to 10 bases. The CDR3 consists of 15 residues. Germline V gives CDR1 MNHEY, CDR2 SVGAGI. CDR3 region: CASSYSGGMNYGYTF. CDR3 bases: TGTGCCAGCAGTTACTCCGGGGGGATGAACTATGGCTACACCTTC.

This chain joins TRBV28 and TRBJ2-2; the match to TRBD1 covers 8 bases. The V gene end was trimmed by 0 bases and the J gene end by 3 bases; junction bases not matched to a gene: 0. Germline V gene data show CDR1 as MDHEN and CDR2 as SYDVKM. The CDR3 is 15 residues long. The CDR3 nucleotides are TGTGCCAGCAGTTTATGGGACAGGGACACCGGGGAGCTGTTTTTT. Its protein product is CASSLWDRDTGELFF.

In this sample, this clone turned up many times. The chain employs TRBV7-9 and TRBJ2-2; the D gene is possibly TRBD2 (5 bases). Trimming shortened V by 2 bases and J by 8 bases, and 12 bases separated the two germline ends. Germline assignment: CDR1 SEHNR and CDR2 FQNEAQ (reference sequence). CDR3 length: 14 amino acids. CDR3 loop: CASSLLLREGELFF. Here the CDR3 DNA reads TGTGCCAGCAGCTTACTACTTCGGGAAGGGGAGCTGTTTTTT.

The rearrangement links TRBV9 to TRBJ2-1; D may be TRBD1 or TRBD2 (5 bases each). This CDR3 is built from 15 residues. Germline lookup yields CDR1 SGDLS and CDR2 YYNGEE. V gave up 4 bases and J gave up 3 bases, with 14 bases separating them. The CDR3 DNA sequence: TGTGCCAGCAGCTTAGAGGGGCAGGACTACAATGAGCAGTTCTTC. It encodes CASSLEGQDYNEQFF.

This chain uses TRBV10-3 with TRBJ2-7; TRBD1 might be the D (6 bases). This CDR3 spans 14 amino acids. Trimming left V 6 bases short and J 6 bases short, with 18 bases between. In germline, CDR1 is ENHRY, CDR2 SYGVKD. The CDR3 reads CAISTNRERGEQYF. CDR3 coding DNA: TGTGCCATCAGCACGAACAGGGAGCGAGGCGAGCAGTACTTC.

The CDR3 DNA is TGTGCCAGCACCTCGGTAGGGGGCTCCTACAATGAGCAGTTCTTC. Translation gives CASTSVGGSYNEQFF. V is TRBV6-5 and J is TRBJ2-1; maybe TRBD1 (6 bases). This CDR3 comprises 15 residues. V gave up 7 bases and J gave up 0 bases, with 13 bases separating them. The V gene's germline CDR1 is MNHEY and CDR2 SVGAGI.

The chain employs TRBV9 and TRBJ2-1; D is unclear. This CDR3 region has 15 residues. V was trimmed by 4 bases and J by 1 base, leaving 12 bases between them. Per germline, CDR1 SGDLS and CDR2 YYNGEE. Here the CDR3 DNA reads TGTGCCAGCAGCCCCCGAGTCGTGTCCTACAATGAGCAGTTCTTC. Its translation: CASSPRVVSYNEQFF.

This clone showed up just a few times. The rearrangement links TRBV15 to TRBJ1-6; perhaps TRBD1 as D (5 bases). CDR1 and CDR2 (germline): LNHNV, YYDKDF (reference sequence). Trimming shortened V by 3 bases and J by 8 bases, and 17 bases separated the two germline ends. The CDR3 is made up of 16 amino acids. The CDR3 DNA follows: TGTGCCACCAGCAGGGATAAGCAGGGATGGGATTCACCCCTCCACTTT. Its protein product is CATSRDKQGWDSPLHF.

V usage is TRBV5-1 and J usage is TRBJ2-3, with TRBD1 identical over 7 bases. CDR1 is SGHRS, CDR2 YFSETQ, per germline. V was pared by 3 bases and J by 4 bases, with 8 bases of the junction left unmatched. CDR3 length equals 15 residues. The CDR3 reads CASSYNGQGADTQYF. The CDR3 coding sequence is TGCGCCAGCAGCTACAATGGCCAGGGGGCAGATACGCAGTATTTT.

The chain joins TRBV28 to TRBJ1-3; TRBD1 agrees at 7 bases. Germline CDR1 and CDR2: MDHEN and SYDVKM. The CDR3 has 16 amino acids. Trimming at V came to 5 bases and at J to 0 bases, leaving 7 bases not matched to a gene. The CDR3 is CASSRTGSYSGNTIYF. DNA for the CDR3: TGTGCCAGCAGTCGGACAGGCTCCTACTCTGGAAACACCATATATTTT.

The rearrangement joins TRBV4-1 to TRBJ1-6; 8 bases map to TRBD1. The V gene end was trimmed by 0 bases and the J gene end by 7 bases; junction bases not matched to a gene: 2. This CDR3 is 15 amino acids long. Germline V gives CDR1 MGHRA, CDR2 YSYEKL. CDR3 amino acids: CASSQDRGLNSPLHF. For the CDR3, the DNA is TGCGCCAGCAGCCAAGACAGGGGGCTGAATTCACCCCTCCACTTT.

This chain connects TRBV19 to TRBJ1-5; 8 bases agree with TRBD1. The CDR3 runs 15 residues. V dropped 2 bases and J dropped 2; count of bases not matched to a gene: 2. Germline V gene lookup returns CDR1 LNHDA and CDR2 SQIVND (reference sequence). The CDR3 coding sequence is TGTGCCAGTAGTATAAGGGGACAGGGCAATCAGCCCCAGCATTTT. Protein product: CASSIRGQGNQPQHF.

This chain links TRBV3-1 (or the pseudogene TRBV3-2) with TRBJ1-6, with D tentatively TRBD1 (5 bases). Trimming took 0 bases from V and 9 from J, leaving 18 bases between them. The CDR3 extends over 17 amino acids. Germline CDR1 LGHDT, CDR2 YNNKEL (reference sequence). In DNA, the CDR3 is TGTGCCAGCAGCCAAGAAGCCCAGGGTAGGAGTAGTTCACCCCTCCACTTT. It encodes CASSQEAQGRSSSPLHF.

This clone was found once. The chain couples TRBV4-3 to TRBJ1-1; D unresolved. From germline, CDR1 is LGHNA and CDR2 YSLEER. The V end was cut by 4 bases, the J end by 1 base, with 10 bases between. This CDR3 comprises 14 residues. Here the CDR3 DNA reads TGCGCCAGCAGCCTTGCGGGTAAGAACACTGAAGCTTTCTTT. Translated: CASSLAGKNTEAFF.

The gene calls are TRBV30 and TRBJ1-2, with 9 bases identical to TRBD1. The CDR3 is 13 residues long. Germline CDR1 GTSNPN, CDR2 SVGIG (reference sequence). With V trimmed by 4 bases and J by 8 bases, 8 bases remained unmatched. The CDR3 nucleotides read TGTGCCTGGACCAGGGACAGGGTTCCCGGCTACACCTTC. Translation: CAWTRDRVPGYTF.

The chain uses TRBV18 and TRBJ1-2; 8 bases are a match to TRBD1. This CDR3 is 15 amino acids long. J gave up 4 bases and V 3 bases, and 7 bases lay outside the gene matches. Germline assignment: CDR1 KGHSH and CDR2 LQKENI. CDR3 DNA sequence: TGTGCCAGCTCACCCGATACAGGGGGGGTCTATGGCTACACCTTC. The encoded protein is CASSPDTGGVYGYTF.

This rearrangement joins TRBV7-2 to TRBJ1-1, with a tentative D call TRBD1 (5 bases). Germline CDR1 and CDR2: SGHTA and FQGNSA. This CDR3 has 14 residues. Trimming took off 7 bases at V and 0 bases at J, with 12 bases between the two ends. CDR3: CASTKTELNTEAFF. CDR3 DNA sequence: TGTGCCAGCACGAAGACAGAGTTGAACACTGAAGCTTTCTTT.

The chain has TRBV6-5 and TRBJ2-7; TRBD1 is a possible D gene (6 bases). The CDR3 length is 12 residues. Trimming stripped 9 bases from V and 0 bases from J, with 9 bases between. CDR1 and CDR2 from the germline V gene are MNHEY and SVGAGI. CDR3 protein: CARNRVSYEQYF. The CDR3 DNA reads as TGTGCCAGGAACAGGGTCTCCTACGAGCAGTACTTC.

The J gene is TRBJ1-2, the V gene TRBV19; 8 nucleotides agree with TRBD1. CDR1 LNHDA and CDR2 SQIVND come from the germline V gene (reference sequence). The CDR3 contains 14 residues. J lost 7 bases, V lost 7 bases, and 11 bases had no gene match. For the CDR3, the DNA is TGTGCCAGTACTCCGACAGGGGTTATAGGTGGCTACACCTTC. Amino acid sequence: CASTPTGVIGGYTF.

In DNA form, the CDR3 reads TGTGCCAGCTCACCACCTATCTCGGGATCACCCCTCCACTTT. It encodes CASSPPISGSPLHF. This sequence joins TRBV18 and TRBJ1-6; D remains unclear. CDR1 and CDR2 (germline): KGHSH, LQKENI. Trimming removed 0 bases at V and 10 bases at J, with 10 bases between. This CDR3 comprises 14 residues.

This clone was recorded a few times. V gene TRBV11-3 combines with J gene TRBJ2-1; no clear D gene. CDR3 length: 12 residues. In germline, CDR1 is SGHNT, CDR2 YENEEA. V was cut by 1 base and J by 10 bases, with 8 bases left in between. CDR3 protein: CASSLADTEQFF. The CDR3, as DNA: TGTGCCAGCAGCTTAGCAGACACCGAGCAGTTCTTC.

V is TRBV3-1 (or the pseudogene TRBV3-2) and J is TRBJ2-4; 8 bases map to TRBD2. The CDR3 is 17 amino acids. Germline assignment: CDR1 LGHDT and CDR2 YNNKEL (reference sequence). The trim removed 1 base at V and 8 bases at J, leaving 13 bases unmatched. CDR3 region: CASSQGKGLVGKDIQYF. The CDR3, as DNA: TGTGCCAGCAGCCAAGGCAAGGGACTAGTAGGGAAGGACATTCAGTACTTC.

The chain combines TRBV6-5 with TRBJ1-6; no reliable D call. Per germline, CDR1 MNHEY and CDR2 SVGAGI. The V gene lost 0 bases and the J gene lost 10 bases, with 16 bases spanning the gap. This CDR3 is built from 16 residues. The CDR3 sequence is CASSYSIILRGSPLHF. In DNA, the CDR3 is TGTGCCAGCAGTTACTCGATTATCCTTAGAGGGTCACCCCTCCACTTT.